The next 29 T cell receptor beta chains were all read from a single sample in a study of blood T cell repertoires in COVID-19. The method was immunoSEQ multiplex PCR; TCRdb's version includes in-frame clones alone and lacks a portion of them. The sample yields some 120,000 clones, approximately 90% seen once. The sequencing input was peripheral blood. These receptors were taken from a human donor in a cohort sampled during active COVID-19.

V usage is TRBV6-5 and J usage is TRBJ1-1, with D perhaps matching TRBD1 (6 bases). Germline CDR1 reads MNHEY; CDR2 reads SVGAGI. This CDR3 region has 14 residues. Trimming pared 4 bases from V and 5 bases from J, leaving 14 bases between. CDR3 region: CASSLYRDGTEAFF. CDR3 nucleotides: TGTGCCAGCAGTTTATACAGGGATGGGACTGAAGCTTTCTTT.

Note on this clone: The same CDR3 also results from other DNA sequences found in this sample. The J gene is TRBJ1-1, the V gene TRBV19, with 9 positions matching TRBD1. The CDR3 loop spans 15 amino acids. The V and J ends lost 3 bases and 0 bases, in that order; junction bases with no gene match: 2. Germline V CDR1 and CDR2: LNHDA, SQIVND (reference sequence). The DNA for the CDR3 is TGTGCCAGTAGTATCGGGACAGGGCTGAACACTGAAGCTTTCTTT. Protein sequence: CASSIGTGLNTEAFF.

V usage is TRBV4-1 and J usage is TRBJ2-5, with D possibly being TRBD2 (5 bases). This CDR3 region has 16 residues. Germline loops: CDR1 MGHRA, CDR2 YSYEKL. V lost 3 bases and J 1 base, leaving 15 bases between the germline ends. CDR3 loop: CASSHLIQRIQETQYF. CDR3 nucleotides: TGCGCCAGCAGCCATCTGATTCAGCGGATCCAAGAGACCCAGTACTTC.

In this sample, this clone turned up once. The rearrangement uses TRBV7-9 and TRBJ2-1, with 7 bases lining up with TRBD2. CDR1 is SEHNR and CDR2 is FQNEAQ in the germline V gene (reference sequence). The trim removed 5 bases at V and 7 bases at J, leaving 11 bases unmatched. The CDR3 covers 15 residues. As DNA, the CDR3 is TGTGCCAGCAGCCTAAGCGGGACTAAAGTAAATGAGCAGTTCTTC. Translation gives CASSLSGTKVNEQFF.

V is TRBV2 and J is TRBJ1-3; D is ambiguous. The V gene lost 3 bases and the J gene lost 11 bases, with 11 bases spanning the gap. The CDR3 loop spans 12 amino acids. Germline assignment: CDR1 SNHLY and CDR2 FYNNEI. CDR3 amino acids: CASSDGSGPIYF. The CDR3 coding sequence is TGTGCCAGCAGTGACGGCTCGGGTCCCATATATTTT.

This clone has a handful of counts. The chain is built from TRBV6-5 and TRBJ1-4; 7 bases align to TRBD1. Germline values: CDR1 MNHEY, CDR2 SVGAGI. J gave up 5 bases and V 6 bases, and 6 bases lay outside the gene matches. The CDR3 is 14 amino acids. This CDR3 reads CASRKGQSNEKLFF. In DNA, the CDR3 is TGTGCCAGCAGGAAGGGACAGTCAAATGAAAAACTGTTTTTT.

This chain links TRBV27 with TRBJ1-1, with D possibly matching TRBD1 (6 bases). The CDR3 has 14 residues. V was shortened by 4 bases and J by 6 bases, with 15 bases between the two germline ends. Germline CDR1 and CDR2: MNHEY and SMNVEV (reference sequence). The CDR3 region is CASSSGQGRPEAFF. For the CDR3, the DNA is TGTGCCAGCAGTTCGGGGCAGGGGCGTCCTGAAGCTTTCTTT.

The CDR3 region has the DNA TGTGCCAGCAGGCCGGAGGGGTTCTCTGGAAACACCATATATTTT. It yields the protein CASRPEGFSGNTIYF. The chain employs TRBV27 and TRBJ1-3; D is perhaps TRBD1 (5 bases). CDR3 length equals 15 residues. Trimming removed 6 bases from V and 0 bases from J, with 12 bases in between. Germline assignment: CDR1 MNHEY and CDR2 SMNVEV (reference sequence).

V is TRBV6-2 or TRBV6-3 and J is TRBJ2-2; D uncertain. The V gene's germline CDR1 is MNHEY and CDR2 SVGEGT. Trimming stripped 0 bases from V and 13 bases from J, with 15 bases between. The CDR3 is 14 residues long. In DNA, the CDR3 is TGTGCCAGCAGTTACTCTTCCAACTCAAGAGGGCTGTTTTTT. Protein sequence: CASSYSSNSRGLFF.

This clone has a single count. V is TRBV10-3 and J is TRBJ2-7, with D perhaps TRBD2 (5 bases). The CDR3 extends over 14 amino acids. Germline lookup yields CDR1 ENHRY and CDR2 SYGVKD. Trimming removed 2 bases from V and 2 bases from J, with 10 bases in between. Written as DNA, the CDR3 is TGTGCCATCAGTGAGGGACTCCCGACCTACGAGCAGTACTTC. Translation: CAISEGLPTYEQYF.

The chain carries TRBV7-2 and TRBJ1-3; possibly TRBD1 for D (6 bases). The length of the CDR3 is 16 residues. CDR1 and CDR2 from the germline V gene are SGHTA and FQGNSA. V gave up 5 bases and J gave up 1 base, with 15 bases separating them. The CDR3 bases are TGTGCCAGCAGCCCCACCCAGGGGCTATCTGGAAACACCATATATTTT. This gives the protein CASSPTQGLSGNTIYF.

The chain joins TRBV7-6 to TRBJ2-1; weak D call: TRBD2 (6 bases). The CDR3 is made up of 17 amino acids. Trimming left V 2 bases short and J 4 bases short, with 18 bases between. Germline V gives CDR1 SGHVS, CDR2 FNYEAQ. The CDR3 spells CASSLTTRSPDYNEQFF. The CDR3 DNA reads as TGTGCCAGCAGCTTAACGACTAGATCCCCGGATTACAATGAGCAGTTCTTC.

The V gene is TRBV24-1, the J gene TRBJ2-5, with 8 positions matching TRBD1. This CDR3 comprises 13 residues. Germline CDR1 KGHDR, CDR2 SFDVKD. V shed 9 bases, J shed 5 bases, and the junction held 7 bases outside the gene matches. CDR3 protein: CATEDRVRETQYF. Written as DNA, the CDR3 is TGTGCCACCGAGGACAGGGTGAGGGAGACCCAGTACTTC.

The chain joins TRBV5-1 to TRBJ1-4; D gene unclear. The CDR3 extends over 14 amino acids. V was pared by 4 bases and J by 7 bases, with 14 bases between. CDR1 and CDR2 (germline): SGHRS, YFSETQ. CDR3 nucleotide sequence: TGCGCCAGCAGCCTAACTTCAACGGGTGAAAAACTGTTTTTT. Its translation is CASSLTSTGEKLFF.

The rearrangement links TRBV18 to TRBJ1-2; 9 bases are shared with TRBD1. Germline V gene lookup returns CDR1 KGHSH and CDR2 LQKENI. There are 14 residues in the CDR3. The V gene end was trimmed by 6 bases and the J gene end by 4 bases; junction bases not matched to a gene: 6. The CDR3, as DNA: TGTGCCAGCTCTCCGGACAGGGGAGGCTATGGCTACACCTTC. This encodes CASSPDRGGYGYTF.

The chain employs TRBV29-1 and TRBJ2-2, with 13 nucleotides matching TRBD2. Germline V gene lookup returns CDR1 SQVTM and CDR2 ANQGSEA. Trimming at V came to 7 bases and at J to 6 bases, leaving 5 bases not matched to a gene. The CDR3 is made up of 14 amino acids. The CDR3 spells CSGALAGGPGELFF. The CDR3 region has the DNA TGCAGCGGGGCACTAGCGGGAGGGCCCGGGGAGCTGTTTTTT.

This clone has only one observation. The CDR3 DNA follows: TGTGCCAGCGCGAGGGGTGGGGAGGTCACCGGGGAGCTGTTTTTT. Protein product: CASARGGEVTGELFF. V is TRBV3-1 (or the pseudogene TRBV3-2) and J is TRBJ2-2; the D gene is possibly TRBD2 (6 bases). The CDR3 extends over 15 amino acids. V was pared by 8 bases and J by 4 bases, with 17 bases between. Germline loops: CDR1 LGHDT, CDR2 YNNKEL (reference sequence).

This chain joins TRBV6-1 and TRBJ2-2, with TRBD1 matching 7 bases. CDR3 length equals 15 residues. V trimming: 3 bases; J trimming: 5 bases; junction bases outside the gene matches: 6. CDR1 MNHNS and CDR2 SASEGT come from the germline V gene. CDR3 bases: TGTGCCAGCAGTGACAGACAGGGAGTAACCGGGGAGCTGTTTTTT. It yields the protein CASSDRQGVTGELFF.

V usage is TRBV12-3 or TRBV12-4 and J usage is TRBJ1-2; D unclear. Trimming left V 4 bases short and J 8 bases short, with 14 bases between. The CDR3 has 13 residues. The CDR3 sequence: CASSWSSNQGYTF. For the CDR3, the DNA is TGTGCCAGCAGTTGGTCTAGTAATCAGGGCTACACCTTC.

The J gene is TRBJ1-2, the V gene TRBV27; 8 bases match TRBD1. The junction had 4 bases not matched to a gene; V was cut back by 5 bases and J by 2 bases. Germline CDR1 reads MNHEY; CDR2 reads SMNVEV (reference sequence). The CDR3 spans 14 residues. This chain's CDR3 is CASSPRQGNYGYTF. The CDR3 DNA reads TGTGCCAGCAGTCCCCGACAGGGGAACTATGGCTACACCTTC.

This clone was seen a handful of times. This chain connects TRBV19 to TRBJ1-5; 7 bases are shared with TRBD1. The CDR3 has 15 amino acids. V lost 6 bases to trimming and J lost 6 bases; unmatched junction nucleotides: 11. Per germline, CDR1 LNHDA and CDR2 SQIVND (reference sequence). In nucleotides, the CDR3 is TGTGCCAGTAGCCAAACCACAGGGGCGGGTCAGCCCCAGCATTTT. Residues: CASSQTTGAGQPQHF.

The V and J genes are TRBV4-1 and TRBJ2-5, with a tentative D call TRBD2 (6 bases). V was clipped by 3 bases and J by 5 bases, with 16 bases between them. The germline V gene has CDR1 MGHRA and CDR2 YSYEKL. This CDR3 comprises 15 residues. The CDR3 sequence is CASSQIRRGIETQYF. The CDR3, as DNA: TGCGCCAGCAGCCAGATCCGACGGGGGATTGAGACCCAGTACTTC.

This chain connects TRBV27 to TRBJ1-2; 8 bases match TRBD1. This CDR3 comprises 14 residues. Trimming took 4 bases from V and 6 from J; bases not matched to a gene: 7. CDR1 is MNHEY, CDR2 SMNVEV, per germline (reference sequence). The CDR3 nucleotides read TGTGCCAGCAGTTCCCGACAGGGGAGCGATGGCTACACCTTC. Encoded protein: CASSSRQGSDGYTF.

This sequence joins TRBV28 and TRBJ1-1; 9 nucleotides line up with TRBD1. J lost 4 bases, V lost 2 bases, and 2 bases had no gene match. CDR1 and CDR2 (germline): MDHEN, SYDVKM. This CDR3 contains 14 residues. The CDR3: CASSLTGGSTEAFF. In nucleotides, the CDR3 is TGTGCCAGCAGTTTAACAGGGGGCAGCACTGAAGCTTTCTTT.

The V call is TRBV28, the J call TRBJ2-7; D might be TRBD2 (6 bases). CDR1 and CDR2 (germline): MDHEN, SYDVKM. With 1 base removed from V and 1 base from J, the gap between germline ends came to 11 bases. The length of the CDR3 is 15 residues. CDR3 residues: CASSLYGTVSYEQYF. In DNA, the CDR3 is TGTGCCAGCAGTTTATACGGGACTGTTTCCTACGAGCAGTACTTC. Filled out from reference TRBV28 and TRBJ2-7, the complete variable domain reads DVKVTQSSRYLVKRTGEKVFLECVQDMDHENMFWYRQDPGLGLRLIYFSYDVKMKEKGDIPEGYSVSREKKERFSLILESASTNQTSMYLCASSLYGTVSYEQYFGPGTRLTVT.

V gene TRBV7-6 combines with J gene TRBJ2-5, with D unresolved. V lost 4 bases to trimming and J lost 2 bases, with 11 bases between them. The germline gives CDR1 SGHVS, CDR2 FNYEAQ. This CDR3 region has 14 residues. The CDR3 spells CASSSVYEQETQYF. As DNA, the CDR3 is TGTGCCAGCAGCTCCGTATATGAGCAAGAGACCCAGTACTTC.

V and J are TRBV14 and TRBJ2-7, with a weak D call TRBD2 (6 bases). Trimming shortened V by 1 base and J by 2 bases, and 15 bases separated the two germline ends. The CDR3 is made up of 16 amino acids. CDR1 and CDR2 (germline): SGHDN, FVKESK. CDR3: CASSQVMAGPTYEQYF. The CDR3 bases are TGTGCCAGCAGCCAAGTTATGGCGGGACCAACCTACGAGCAGTACTTC.

This chain uses TRBV6-2 or TRBV6-3 with TRBJ2-7; no definite D call. V lost 0 bases, J lost 3 bases, and 3 bases lay in between. Germline CDR1 reads MNHEY; CDR2 reads SVGEGT. The CDR3 runs to 12 residues. Here the CDR3 DNA reads TGTGCCAGCAGTTACTCTAACTACGAGCAGTACTTC. The encoded protein is CASSYSNYEQYF.

The V and J genes are TRBV5-1 and TRBJ1-2; 10 bases are shared with TRBD1. V dropped 1 base and J dropped 0; count of bases not matched to a gene: 6. CDR1 and CDR2 (germline): SGHRS, YFSETQ. This CDR3 contains 17 residues. CDR3 in DNA: TGCGCCAGCAGCTTGTGGGGACAGGGGTCCTCTAACTATGGCTACACCTTC. Translated: CASSLWGQGSSNYGYTF.